This entry lists 27 T cell receptor beta chains sequenced from one sample in a study of cytomegalovirus exposure and HLA in healthy donors. With 60 Vbeta and 13 Jbeta primers, the PCR was carried out. Clones were read by immunoSEQ multiplex PCR, and TCRdb kept only the in-frame ones, dropping some. The sample yields some 100,000 clones, roughly 80% seen once. The source material was PBMCs. The receptor set was obtained from a woman aged 50 to 65 in good health and CMV-seropositive.

This clone was detected only once. The chain joins TRBV7-2 to TRBJ2-4; the match to TRBD1 covers 9 bases. Germline CDR1 SGHTA, CDR2 FQGNSA. There are 14 residues in the CDR3. Trimming cost V 4 bases and J 7 bases; bases outside gene matches: 5. The CDR3 DNA follows: TGTGCCAGCAGCTCAGGGACAGGGAAGAACATTCAGTACTTC. Protein sequence: CASSSGTGKNIQYF.

The V and J genes are TRBV19 and TRBJ1-2; D possibly corresponds to TRBD1 (6 bases). V was shortened by 4 bases and J by 8 bases, with 14 bases between the two germline ends. Germline assignment: CDR1 LNHDA and CDR2 SQIVND (reference sequence). The CDR3 runs to 13 residues. The DNA for the CDR3 is TGTGCCAGTAGTACGGCGGCTACAGGGGGCTACACCTTC. Protein product: CASSTAATGGYTF.

V and J are TRBV6-1 and TRBJ2-7; D perhaps matches TRBD2 (5 bases). The germline V and J ends were trimmed by 2 bases and 5 bases, with 13 bases remaining between them. The germline V gene encodes CDR1 MNHNS and CDR2 SASEGT. This CDR3 has 14 residues. The CDR3 sequence: CASSESRTGNEQYF. CDR3 bases: TGTGCCAGCAGTGAATCCAGGACTGGGAACGAGCAGTACTTC.

The chain employs TRBV19 and TRBJ2-3, with 8 bases that match TRBD2. V lost 7 bases, J lost 5 bases, and 11 bases stayed unmatched. Germline values: CDR1 LNHDA, CDR2 SQIVND (reference sequence). The CDR3 is 15 amino acids. Here the CDR3 DNA reads TGTGCCAGTAATCCCGGGGGGGGCCGCCGAGATACGCAGTATTTT. Protein sequence: CASNPGGGRRDTQYF.

This sequence joins TRBV7-9 and TRBJ2-2; 7 bases map to TRBD1. V trimming: 5 bases; J trimming: 5 bases; junction bases outside the gene matches: 14. This CDR3 comprises 17 residues. CDR1 is SEHNR, CDR2 FQNEAQ, per germline (reference sequence). Here the CDR3 reads CASSRTRDSTSTGELFF. CDR3 DNA sequence: TGTGCCAGCAGCCGTACTCGGGACAGCACTTCTACCGGGGAGCTGTTTTTT.

The chain joins TRBV7-9 to TRBJ2-1, with 12 positions matching TRBD2. Unmatched junction bases numbered 2, after V lost 11 bases and J lost 3 bases. The CDR3 runs 13 residues. The germline CDR1 and CDR2 sequences are SEHNR and FQNEAQ (reference sequence). CDR3 in DNA: TGTGCCGGACTAGCGGGAAACTACAATGAGCAGTTCTTC. Residues: CAGLAGNYNEQFF.

The rearrangement joins TRBV6-1 to TRBJ2-7, with D perhaps TRBD1 (6 bases). The V end was cut by 7 bases, the J end by 1 base, with 11 bases between. The CDR3 consists of 13 residues. The V gene's germline CDR1 is MNHNS and CDR2 SASEGT. The CDR3 is CASIRQASYEQYF. DNA for the CDR3: TGTGCCAGCATCCGACAGGCTTCCTACGAGCAGTACTTC.

V is TRBV6-5 and J is TRBJ2-7; no definite D call. CDR3 size: 14 residues. Trimming cost V 0 bases and J 3 bases, with 9 bases left between them. Per the germline V gene, CDR1 is MNHEY and CDR2 is SVGAGI. CDR3 region: CASSYSRGVYEQYF. CDR3 DNA: TGTGCCAGCAGTTACTCCAGAGGAGTCTACGAGCAGTACTTC.

The V gene is TRBV30, the J gene TRBJ1-4; a possible D gene is TRBD1 (5 bases). The germline V gene has CDR1 GTSNPN and CDR2 SVGIG (reference sequence). The CDR3 totals 15 residues. The V end lost 1 base, the J end lost 7 bases, and 16 bases lay between the germline ends. This chain's CDR3 is CAWSGQGGGSEKLFF. The CDR3 DNA is TGTGCCTGGAGTGGGCAGGGAGGAGGCTCTGAAAAACTGTTTTTT.

The rearrangement links TRBV6-1 to TRBJ1-2, with D perhaps TRBD1 (6 bases). Germline CDR1 reads MNHNS; CDR2 reads SASEGT. The V and J ends lost 5 bases and 6 bases respectively, with 16 bases between them. The CDR3 covers 14 residues. The CDR3 DNA reads as TGTGCCAGCAGTCTTACAGGGCGCCGAGATGGCTACACCTTC. It yields the protein CASSLTGRRDGYTF.

This clone appeared once. This chain connects TRBV5-8 to TRBJ1-5, with D possibly being TRBD1 (5 bases). Trimming pared 0 bases from V and 0 bases from J, leaving 7 bases between. Germline assignment: CDR1 SGHTS and CDR2 YDEGEE. This CDR3 is 15 amino acids long. The CDR3, as DNA: TGTGCCAGCAGCTTGGCAGGGTATAGCAATCAGCCCCAGCATTTT. This encodes CASSLAGYSNQPQHF.

The rearrangement uses TRBV5-6 and TRBJ2-7, with 11 positions matching TRBD2. Trimming at V came to 3 bases and at J to 2 bases, leaving 4 bases not matched to a gene. Germline CDR1 reads SGHDT; CDR2 reads YYEEEE. The CDR3 has 15 residues. CDR3 bases: TGTGCCAGCAGCTCCGGGACTAGCGGTCCCTACGAGCAGTACTTC. As protein: CASSSGTSGPYEQYF.

This clone was detected only once. At one boundary the junction diverges from the germline segment, which might be a read error. The gene calls are TRBV15 and TRBJ2-5; 11 bases fit TRBD1. Germline V lookup: CDR1 LNHNV, CDR2 YYDKDF (reference sequence). The CDR3 contains 16 residues. The DNA of the CDR3 is TGTGCCACCAGCAGGGACAGGGGGCGGAATCAAGGGACCCAGTACTTC. Translating gives CATSRDRGRNQGTQYF. Complete variable domain (other parts from reference TRBV15 and TRBJ2-5): DAMVIQNPRYQVTQFGKPVTLSCSQTLNHNVMYWYQQKSSQAPKLLFHYYDKDFNNEADTPDNFQSRRPNTSFCFLDIRSPGLGDTAMYLCATSRDRGRNQGTQYFGPGTRLLVL.

The chain has TRBV5-4 and TRBJ1-2, with D maybe TRBD1 (6 bases). The V end was cut by 5 bases, the J end by 4 bases, with 18 bases between. CDR3 size: 15 residues. Per germline, CDR1 SGHNT and CDR2 YYREEE (reference sequence). The CDR3 loop is CASRVAGGAPYGYTF. Written as DNA, the CDR3 is TGTGCCAGCAGGGTTGCGGGGGGGGCCCCCTATGGCTACACCTTC.

V is TRBV16 and J is TRBJ2-6; TRBD2 is a possible D gene (7 bases). V was clipped by 4 bases and J by 0 bases, with 22 bases between them. This CDR3 spans 20 amino acids. Germline V CDR1 and CDR2: KGHSY, FQNENV. This CDR3 is CASSPPRGGAPPSGANVLTF. For the CDR3, the DNA is TGTGCCAGCAGCCCCCCAAGGGGGGGGGCGCCTCCCTCTGGGGCCAACGTCCTGACTTTC.

V and J are TRBV19 and TRBJ1-2, with D possibly TRBD1 on 6 matching bases. The germline V gene encodes CDR1 LNHDA and CDR2 SQIVND (reference sequence). The CDR3 has 13 residues. V was cut by 5 bases and J by 4 bases, with 11 bases left in between. CDR3 sequence (DNA): TGTGCCAGTAGTTCAGGGGAACGCTATGGCTACACCTTC. This gives the protein CASSSGERYGYTF.

Points on this clone: The junction does not match germline at one end; this may be a read error. The chain carries TRBV7-9 and TRBJ2-1; unclear D gene. The length of the CDR3 is 14 residues. Germline CDR1 SEHNR, CDR2 FQNEAQ (reference sequence). The CDR3 is CSSSSERSYNEQFF. The CDR3 bases are TGTTCCAGCAGCTCCGAGCGCTCCTACAATGAGCAGTTCTTC.

This clone has more than one count but fewer than ten. The chain employs TRBV6-5 and TRBJ1-1; tentative D call: TRBD1 (6 bases). The V gene's germline CDR1 is MNHEY and CDR2 SVGAGI. There are 13 residues in the CDR3. V was cut by 5 bases and J by 5 bases, with 12 bases left in between. The CDR3 loop reads CASSRGEGTEAFF. CDR3 nucleotide sequence: TGTGCCAGCAGTAGGGGGGAGGGAACTGAAGCTTTCTTT.

The chain has TRBV7-9 and TRBJ2-7, with 7 bases that match TRBD2. This CDR3 is built from 15 residues. Germline CDR1 reads SEHNR; CDR2 reads FQNEAQ (reference sequence). J lost 3 bases, V lost 1 base, and 6 bases had no gene match. The CDR3, as DNA: TGTGCCAGCAGCTTAGGTCAACGGGAGGTCTACGAGCAGTACTTC. This translates into CASSLGQREVYEQYF.

CDR3 DNA: TGTGCCAGCAGCGGGTGGGGGAGGGGGAGGAGGGGGCAAGAGACCCAGTACTTC. Its translation: CASSGWGRGRRGQETQYF. The rearrangement uses TRBV7-8 and TRBJ2-5, with a possible D match to TRBD2 (7 bases). Germline V gene data show CDR1 as SGHVS and CDR2 as FQNEAQ. V dropped 5 bases and J dropped 2 bases, with 24 bases sitting between them. The CDR3 is 18 amino acids.

The J gene is TRBJ2-5, the V gene TRBV7-3; unclear D gene. Germline loops: CDR1 SGHTA, CDR2 FQGTGA. V shed 2 bases and J shed 0 bases, with 4 bases lying between them. CDR3 length: 13 amino acids. The CDR3 spells CASSLADQETQYF. The CDR3 bases are TGTGCCAGCAGCTTAGCGGACCAAGAGACCCAGTACTTC.

The rearrangement uses TRBV9 and TRBJ2-7; D gene uncertain. Germline V CDR1 and CDR2: SGDLS, YYNGEE. V lost 0 bases to trimming and J lost 6 bases, with 10 bases between them. The CDR3 is 13 residues long. CDR3 amino acids: CASSVVGSGEQYF. CDR3 in DNA: TGTGCCAGCAGCGTAGTCGGATCGGGCGAGCAGTACTTC.

This chain uses TRBV27 with TRBJ2-5; 9 positions agree with TRBD1. Matching the DNA end better, TRBJ2-7 makes the J call doubtful. The CDR3 has 12 amino acids. Germline CDR1 and CDR2: MNHEY and SMNVEV (reference sequence). The CDR3 region has the DNA TGTGCCATCAGGACAGGGGTGAACGAGCAGTACTTC. Translating gives CAIRTGVNEQYF.

Only one count was recorded for this clone. The chain combines TRBV7-9 with TRBJ2-5, with 8 nucleotides matching TRBD2. This CDR3 has 15 residues. Per the germline V gene, CDR1 is SEHNR and CDR2 is FQNEAQ (reference sequence). J was trimmed by 2 bases and V by 5 bases; bases with no gene match: 7. This CDR3 is CASSRGLAEQETQYF. CDR3 DNA sequence: TGTGCCAGCAGCCGCGGACTAGCAGAACAAGAGACCCAGTACTTC.

V usage is TRBV4-2 and J usage is TRBJ2-3; 14 bases agree with TRBD2. Germline V gene data show CDR1 as LGHNA and CDR2 as YNFKEQ. Unmatched junction bases numbered 15, after V lost 4 bases and J lost 0 bases. This CDR3 region has 21 residues. The CDR3 DNA reads TGTGCCAGCAGCCGTGTGATGGGGACTAGCGGGGGTTCCGCTAGCACAGATACGCAGTATTTT. Translation gives CASSRVMGTSGGSASTDTQYF.

J is TRBJ1-1 and V is TRBV9, with D tentatively TRBD1 (5 bases). Germline CDR1 reads SGDLS; CDR2 reads YYNGEE. Trimming cost V 4 bases and J 1 base, with 14 bases left between them. The CDR3 runs 15 residues. CDR3 sequence: CASSRTPDRNTEAFF. Here the CDR3 DNA reads TGTGCCAGCAGCCGGACCCCCGACAGGAACACTGAAGCTTTCTTT.

V and J are TRBV7-9 and TRBJ2-5; 7 bases match TRBD1. V lost 4 bases, J lost 3 bases, and 8 bases stayed unmatched. Germline V CDR1 and CDR2: SEHNR, FQNEAQ (reference sequence). The CDR3 contains 15 residues. This CDR3 reads CASSSLGQKKETQYF. CDR3 nucleotide sequence: TGTGCCAGCAGCTCCCTGGGACAGAAAAAAGAGACCCAGTACTTC.